The TCR beta chain under discussion was sequenced for a study of blood T cell repertoires in COVID-19 (dated by TCRdb to 2020 to 2021). Regarding the research as a whole: Collaborator samples came from the United States, Italy and Spain and covered acute and convalescent phases of COVID-19. The material from the prospective study consisted of cDNA or gDNA derived from T cells, B-cell-depleted T cells, or PBMCs. Subjects who had been exposed to COVID-19, were actively infected with it, or had recovered from it provided the deeply sampled blood TCRbeta repertoires that made up the dataset. The repertoires were released in a freely available public database intended as a resource for research on the immune response to SARS-CoV-2. Samples came from the ongoing ImmuneRACE study (first 160 participants) plus 1,254 subjects from 6 global collaborators. Nearly every sample came with metadata listing a de-identified subject ID, COVID-19 status, age in years and sex. HLA class I and class II types, where available, came from metadata supplied by the sample provider rather than from assay-based typing. Study-wide findings and limitations: The amount of clinical and demographic metadata varied by source and participant and was provided uncurated.

As concerns this clone: Its binding antigen is unknown. Within one base of it there is no much larger clone, and no base qualities were kept.

TCRbeta CDR3 regions were amplified from genomic DNA using the immunoSEQ Assay, a bias-controlled multiplex PCR. On the study's bioinformatics: Within the assay, amplification of reference gene primers was used to estimate how many nucleated cells each sample contained. To quantify the absolute abundance of each unique TCRbeta CDR3 rearrangement, sequence reads were collapsed and filtered. Productive Simpson clonality was computed per sample as the square root of Simpson's diversity index over productive rearrangements. TCRdb took over this immuneACCESS table, retaining in-frame rearrangements with V and J assigned. Such tables are incomplete; in checked studies, under half of the missing clones stem from an unresolved V gene, and the remainder is unexplained. V and J calls and clone size are those listed in that table; D and trimming were worked out from the DNA. This sample gives under 350,000 clones in total; 75% to 90% of them show up just once. 2% to 2.5% of the sample goes to the ten largest clones.

CDR1 SGHAT and CDR2 FQNNGV were looked up in the germline V gene. Unmatched junction bases come to 11, with V trimmed by 5 bases and J by 8 bases. The CDR3 sequence holds 14 residues, the cysteine and phenylalanine included. Just the 42-base CDR3 DNA is kept, in frame starting at base 1. Collaborating institutions collected whole blood in K2EDTA tubes following their own protocols. For TCRbeta analysis, collaborators shipped samples in one of three forms: frozen whole blood, isolated PBMCs, or DNA extracted from either of those sample types. Input material: peripheral blood. This clonotype was obtained from a man aged 45-65 years with acute or convalescent COVID-19. This sequence uses TRBV11-2 and TRBJ1-2, and 7 junction bases match TRBD1. The bases are TGTGCCAGCAGCCCAACACAGGGGTGGTTAGGCTACACCTTC. Its translation reads: CASSPTQGWLGYTF.